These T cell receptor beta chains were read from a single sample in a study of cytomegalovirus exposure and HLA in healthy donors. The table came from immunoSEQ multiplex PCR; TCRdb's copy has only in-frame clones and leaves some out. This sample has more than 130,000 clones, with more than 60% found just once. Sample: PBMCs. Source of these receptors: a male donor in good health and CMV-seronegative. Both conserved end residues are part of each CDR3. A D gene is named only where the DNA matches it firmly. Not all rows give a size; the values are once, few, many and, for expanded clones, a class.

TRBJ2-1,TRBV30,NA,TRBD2,TGTGCCTGGAGTGTACGGGCTAGCGGGAGTAATGAGCAGTTCTTC,CAWSVRASGSNEQFF
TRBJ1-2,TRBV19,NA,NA,TGTGCCAGTAGTATTCCTCGGCAGGGAATCTGTGGCTACACCTTC,CASSIPRQGICGYTF
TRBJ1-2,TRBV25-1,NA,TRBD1,TGTGCCAGCAGTGACCCGGACAGGGAGATGAATGGCTACACCTTC,CASSDPDREMNGYTF
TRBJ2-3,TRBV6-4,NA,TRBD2,TGTGCCAGCAGTGACTCAACTAGCGGGGGCACAGATACGCAGTATTTT,CASSDSTSGGTDTQYF
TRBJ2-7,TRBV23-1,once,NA,TGCGCCAGCAGTCAAATGGGGGTTGTCCGGGACTGCTCCTACGAGCAGTACTTC,CASSQMGVVRDCSYEQYF
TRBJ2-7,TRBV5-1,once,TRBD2,TGCGCCAGCAGCACGGGACTAGCCCCCTACGAGCAGTACTTC,CASSTGLAPYEQYF
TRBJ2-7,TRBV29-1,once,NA,TGCAGCGTTGAAGGGACAGACTACGAGCAGTACTTC,CSVEGTDYEQYF
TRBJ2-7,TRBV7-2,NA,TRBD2,TGTGCCAGCAGCTATGGACTAGCGGCCGAGCAGTACTTC,CASSYGLAAEQYF
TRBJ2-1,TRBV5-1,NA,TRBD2,TGCGCCAGCACCCATTCGACTAGCGGGAGACCAATCAATGAGCAGTTCTTC,CASTHSTSGRPINEQFF
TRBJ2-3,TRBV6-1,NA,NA,TGTGCCAGCAGTGAATTTCTAGCCACAGATACGCAGTATTTT,CASSEFLATDTQYF
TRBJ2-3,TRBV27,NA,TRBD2,TGTGCCAGCAGTTCACCCGGGACTACCACTGTCAGTACGCAGTATTTT,CASSSPGTTTVSTQYF
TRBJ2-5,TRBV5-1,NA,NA,TGCGCCAGCAGCTTGGAGGTCGGGGGAGAGACCCAGTACTTC,CASSLEVGGETQYF
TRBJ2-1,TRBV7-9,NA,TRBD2,TGTGCCAGCAGCTTGGGCCCGGCTAGCGGGAGAGGAGAGCAGTTCTTC,CASSLGPASGRGEQFF
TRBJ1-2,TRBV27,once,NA,TGTGCCAGCAGCTCCTCCGGGAGCGCCGCCTATGGCTACACCTTC,CASSSSGSAAYGYTF
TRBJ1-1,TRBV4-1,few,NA,TGCGCCAGCAGCCAAGACGGTGAAGCTTTCTTT,CASSQDGEAFF
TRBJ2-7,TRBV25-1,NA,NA,TGTGCCAGCAGTTTCGGTAGCTCCTACGAGCAGTACTTC,CASSFGSSYEQYF
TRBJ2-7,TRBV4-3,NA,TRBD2,TGCGCCAGCAGCCAAGGATCTAGCGGGGCCAAATTTCCCTCCTACGAGCAGTACTTC,CASSQGSSGAKFPSYEQYF
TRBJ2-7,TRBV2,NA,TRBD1,TGTGCCAGCATTTTTCGCCCATACAGGGGGTCCTACGAGCAGTACTTC,CASIFRPYRGSYEQYF
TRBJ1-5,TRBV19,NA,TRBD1,TGTGCCAGTAGTACTCAGGGGGAACAGCCCCAGCATTTT,CASSTQGEQPQHF
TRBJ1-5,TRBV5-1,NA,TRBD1,TGCGCCAGCAGCTTTACCGGACAGGACAATCAGCCCCAGCATTTT,CASSFTGQDNQPQHF
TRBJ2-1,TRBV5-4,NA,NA,TGTGCCAGCAGCTCGATTCTTCGGGTGAATGAGCAGTTCTTC,CASSSILRVNEQFF
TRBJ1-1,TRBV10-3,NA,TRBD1,TGTGCCACCGGGACAGCCAAAGGGGCTTTCTTT,CATGTAKGAFF
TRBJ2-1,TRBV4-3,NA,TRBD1,TGCGCCAGCAGCCAAGTCCGAAGGACAGGGTACTTAGTATCCTACAATGAGCAGTTCTTC,CASSQVRRTGYLVSYNEQFF
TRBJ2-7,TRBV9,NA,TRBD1,TGTGCCAGCAGCCTGGGACAGGGGTTCTACGAGCAGTACTTC,CASSLGQGFYEQYF
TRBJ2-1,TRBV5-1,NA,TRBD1,TGCGCCAGCAGCCCCAAGACAGGGTCCTACAATGAGCAGTTCTTC,CASSPKTGSYNEQFF
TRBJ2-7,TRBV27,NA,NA,TGTGCCAGCAGCCCAAGGGGGGGTCCCTCCTACGAGCAGTACTTC,CASSPRGGPSYEQYF
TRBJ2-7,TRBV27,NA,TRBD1,TGTGCCAGCAGCGACAGGGGAGCGGGCGAGCAGTACTTC,CASSDRGAGEQYF
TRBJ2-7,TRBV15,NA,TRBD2,TGTGCCACCAGCAGTACCACTAGCGGGAGTATTTACGAGCAGTACTTC,CATSSTTSGSIYEQYF
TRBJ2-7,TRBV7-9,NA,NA,TGTGCCAGCAGCTTAGGTTTGGCTTCGACCTACGAGCAGTACTTC,CASSLGLASTYEQYF
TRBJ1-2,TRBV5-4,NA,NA,TGTGCCAGCAGCTTGGGACAGGTTAACTATGGCTACACCTTC,CASSLGQVNYGYTF
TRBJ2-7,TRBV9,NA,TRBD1,TGTGCCAGCAGCCCCCTGGACAGGGCTTCCTACGAGCAGTACTTC,CASSPLDRASYEQYF
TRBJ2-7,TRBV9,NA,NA,TGTGCCAGCAGCAAACAGAACTCCTACGAGCAGTACTTC,CASSKQNSYEQYF
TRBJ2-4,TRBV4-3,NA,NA,TGCGCCAGCAGCCAAGCTGGGGGCTGGTTGAACATTCAGTACTTC,CASSQAGGWLNIQYF
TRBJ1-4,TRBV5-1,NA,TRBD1,TGCGCCAGCAGCAATCTCCCGGGACAGGGCGATGAAAAACTGTTTTTT,CASSNLPGQGDEKLFF
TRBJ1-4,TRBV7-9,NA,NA,TGTGCCAGCAGTCTCAGGACATTTTACACAACTAATGAAAAACTGTTTTTT,CASSLRTFYTTNEKLFF
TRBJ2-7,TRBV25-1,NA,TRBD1,TGTGCCAGCGAAGGGACAGGGCCCTACGAGCAGTACTTC,CASEGTGPYEQYF
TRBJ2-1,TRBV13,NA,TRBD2,TGTGCCAGCAGCTTAGAGCCTAGCGGGCCTAACAATGAGCAGTTCTTC,CASSLEPSGPNNEQFF
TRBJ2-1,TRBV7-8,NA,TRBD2,TGTGCCAGCAGCTTAGTAGCGACTAGCGGGAGTTGGGGTTACTATGAGCAGTTCTTC,CASSLVATSGSWGYYEQFF
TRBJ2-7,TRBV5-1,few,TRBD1,TGCGCCAGCAGCGTGGACAGGGGAGGCTACGAGCAGTACTTC,CASSVDRGGYEQYF
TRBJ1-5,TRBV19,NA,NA,TGTGCCAGTAGTATAGATCCCAGGTATTGGACAAATAGCAATCAGCCCCAGCATTTT,CASSIDPRYWTNSNQPQHF
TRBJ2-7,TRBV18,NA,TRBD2,TGTGCCAGCTCACCACCGGGGGGGGAGCAGTACTTC,CASSPPGGEQYF